This T cell receptor (beta chain) was obtained from a study of blood T cell repertoires in COVID-19 (dated by TCRdb to about 2020). Regarding the research as a whole: The collaborator samples originated in the United States, Italy and Spain and spanned the acute and convalescent phases of COVID-19. Sample metadata almost always included a de-identified subject ID, COVID-19 status, age in years and sex. Where available, HLA class I and class II types were obtained from metadata supplied by the sample provider rather than from assay-based typing. Deeply sampled blood TCRbeta repertoires from subjects exposed to, actively infected with, or recovered from COVID-19 were included in the dataset. The samples were drawn from two sources: the first 160 participants of the ongoing ImmuneRACE study, and 950 to 1,500 subjects contributed by 6 global collaborators. The prospective study material was composed of cDNA or gDNA derived from T cells, B-cell-depleted T cells, or PBMCs. A freely available public database, intended as a resource for researchers studying the immune response to SARS-CoV-2, is where the repertoires were released. The paper's findings and limits, for the study overall: The amount of clinical and demographic metadata varied by source and participant and was provided uncurated.

The immunoSEQ Assay, a bias-controlled multiplex PCR, was used to amplify TCRbeta CDR3 regions from genomic DNA. Regarding the original processing steps: The number of nucleated cells in each sample was estimated from the amplification of reference gene primers within the assay. To quantify the absolute abundance of each unique TCRbeta CDR3 rearrangement, sequence reads were collapsed and filtered. For each sample, productive Simpson clonality was calculated by taking the square root of Simpson's diversity index across productive rearrangements. Entries here come from immuneACCESS through TCRdb and include only in-frame sequences with V and J called. Some clones fail to appear in such tables; in the studies checked, an unresolved V gene covers under half of the shortfall, and the cause of the remainder is unknown. The DNA gave D and trimming, while V, J and clone size come from that table. The sample has fewer than 35,000 clones on record, about 88% of them singletons. Under 30% of the sample comes from the top ten.

CDR1 is given as SQVTM and CDR2 as ANQGSEA, both from the germline V gene. The CDR3 numbers 16 residues from cysteine through phenylalanine. CDR3 DNA is the only sequence kept; it has 48 bases, read in frame from the first base. V loses 3 bases of germline sequence and J loses 4 bases, and the interval between the two ends is 21 bases. This clone was counted once. No antigen is known for it. Qualities for individual bases were not recorded, and no much larger clone is one base off. Each collaborating institution followed its own protocols to collect whole blood in K2EDTA tubes. For TCRbeta analysis, collaborator samples were shipped as frozen whole blood, as isolated PBMCs, or as DNA extracted from either sample type.

The clonotype was recovered from an elderly man with acute or convalescent COVID-19. Rearrangement joined TRBV29-1 to TRBJ1-1; no confident D gene assignment can be made. Sequenced material: peripheral blood. For the CDR3, the sequence is CSVEYPELRRGTEAFF. The nucleotide sequence is given as TGCAGCGTTGAGTATCCGGAACTTCGAAGAGGCACTGAAGCTTTCTTT.